The source of this T cell receptor beta chain is a study of blood T cell repertoires in COVID-19. Turning to the study itself: Both acute and convalescent COVID-19 samples were obtained from the United States, Italy and Spain.

This CDR3 has 15 residues. Germline CDR1 is SGHAT and CDR2 is FQNNGV. V lost 5 bases to trimming and J lost 0 bases, with 11 bases between them. Authors' data handling: How many nucleated cells were present was estimated from reference gene primer amplification. The protocol was immunoSEQ multiplex PCR, while the TCRdb copy is restricted to in-frame clones and leaves out a portion. V and J calls plus clone size are reproduced from that table; the DNA served to infer D and trimming. The sample lists about 52,000 clones, around 85% occurring once. The rearrangement joins TRBV11-2 to TRBJ1-3; no reliable D call. The TCR comes from a human donor in a cohort sampled during active COVID-19. Sequencing was carried out using peripheral blood. The CDR3 loop reads CASSQRRNSGNTIYF. In DNA form, the CDR3 reads TGTGCCAGCAGCCAGCGGCGGAACTCTGGAAACACCATATATTTT.